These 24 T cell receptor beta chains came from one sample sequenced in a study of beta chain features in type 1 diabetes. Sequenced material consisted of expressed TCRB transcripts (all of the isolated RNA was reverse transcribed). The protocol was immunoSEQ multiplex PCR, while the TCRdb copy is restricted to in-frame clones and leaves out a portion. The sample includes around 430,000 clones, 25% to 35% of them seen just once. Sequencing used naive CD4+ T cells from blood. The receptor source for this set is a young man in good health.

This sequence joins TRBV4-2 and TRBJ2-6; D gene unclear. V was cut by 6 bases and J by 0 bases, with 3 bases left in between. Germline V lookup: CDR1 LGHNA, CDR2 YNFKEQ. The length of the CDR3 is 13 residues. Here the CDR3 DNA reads TGTGCCAGCAGAAACTCTGGGGCCAACGTCCTGACTTTC. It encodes CASRNSGANVLTF.

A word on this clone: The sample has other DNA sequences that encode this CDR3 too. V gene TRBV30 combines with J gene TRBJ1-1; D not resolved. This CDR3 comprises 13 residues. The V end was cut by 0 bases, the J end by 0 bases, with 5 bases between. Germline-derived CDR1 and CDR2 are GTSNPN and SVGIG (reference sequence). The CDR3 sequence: CAWSVRVNTEAFF. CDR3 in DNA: TGTGCCTGGAGTGTGCGCGTGAACACTGAAGCTTTCTTT. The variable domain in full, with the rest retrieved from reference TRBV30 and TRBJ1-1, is SQTIHQWPATLVQPVGSPLSLECTVEGTSNPNLYWYRQAAGRGLQLLFYSVGIGQISSEVPQNLSASRPQDRQFILSSKKLLLSDSGFYLCAWSVRVNTEAFFGQGTRLTVV.

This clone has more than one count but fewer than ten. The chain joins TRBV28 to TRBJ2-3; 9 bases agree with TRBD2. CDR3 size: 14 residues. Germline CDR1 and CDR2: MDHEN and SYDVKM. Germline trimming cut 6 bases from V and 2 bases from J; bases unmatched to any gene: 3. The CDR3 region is CASRLAGYTDTQYF. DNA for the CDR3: TGTGCCAGCAGGCTAGCGGGGTACACAGATACGCAGTATTTT.

CDR3: CTPWGNTEAFF. In nucleotides, the CDR3 is TGCACCCCATGGGGGAACACTGAAGCTTTCTTT. The rearrangement links TRBV20-1 to TRBJ1-1; D unresolved. This CDR3 is built from 11 residues. Germline V lookup: CDR1 DFQATT, CDR2 SNEGSKA (reference sequence).

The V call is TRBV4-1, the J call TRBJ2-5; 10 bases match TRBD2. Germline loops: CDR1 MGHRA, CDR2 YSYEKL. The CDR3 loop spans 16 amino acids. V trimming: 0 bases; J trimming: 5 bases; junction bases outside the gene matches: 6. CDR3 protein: CASSQDGLAGEETQYF. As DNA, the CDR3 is TGCGCCAGCAGCCAAGACGGTCTAGCGGGAGAGGAGACCCAGTACTTC.

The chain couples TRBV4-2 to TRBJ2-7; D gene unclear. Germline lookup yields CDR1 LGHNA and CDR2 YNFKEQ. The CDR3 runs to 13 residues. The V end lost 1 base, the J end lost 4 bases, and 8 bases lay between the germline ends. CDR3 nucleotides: TGTGCCAGCAGCCAAGGCCAGAGATACGAGCAGTACTTC. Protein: CASSQGQRYEQYF.

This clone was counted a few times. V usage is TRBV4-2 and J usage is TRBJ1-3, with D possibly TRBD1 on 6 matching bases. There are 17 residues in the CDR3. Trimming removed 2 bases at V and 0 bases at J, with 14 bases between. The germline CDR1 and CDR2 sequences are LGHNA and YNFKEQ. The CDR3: CASSQITGPSSGNTIYF. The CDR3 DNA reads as TGTGCCAGCAGCCAAATAACAGGGCCATCCTCTGGAAACACCATATATTTT.

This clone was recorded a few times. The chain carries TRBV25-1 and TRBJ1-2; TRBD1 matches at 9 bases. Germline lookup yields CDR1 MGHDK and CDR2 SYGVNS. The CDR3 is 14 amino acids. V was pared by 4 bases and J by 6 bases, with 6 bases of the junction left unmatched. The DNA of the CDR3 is TGTGCCAGCAGTGCCCGGGACAGGGCGAATGGCTACACCTTC. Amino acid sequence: CASSARDRANGYTF.

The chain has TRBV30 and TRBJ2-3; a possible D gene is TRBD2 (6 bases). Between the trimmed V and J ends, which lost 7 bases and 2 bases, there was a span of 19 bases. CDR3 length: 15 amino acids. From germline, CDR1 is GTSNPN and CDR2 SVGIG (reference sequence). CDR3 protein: CALRRGSLNTDTQYF. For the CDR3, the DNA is TGTGCCTTACGTCGGGGGTCACTTAACACAGATACGCAGTATTTT.

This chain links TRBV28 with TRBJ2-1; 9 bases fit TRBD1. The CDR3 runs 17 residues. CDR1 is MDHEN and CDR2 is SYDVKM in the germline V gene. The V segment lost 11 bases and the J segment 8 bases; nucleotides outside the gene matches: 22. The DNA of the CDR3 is TGTGCCGCGCTACCCTTAACGCCGGGACAGGGTTATGATGAGCAGTTCTTC. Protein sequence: CAALPLTPGQGYDEQFF.

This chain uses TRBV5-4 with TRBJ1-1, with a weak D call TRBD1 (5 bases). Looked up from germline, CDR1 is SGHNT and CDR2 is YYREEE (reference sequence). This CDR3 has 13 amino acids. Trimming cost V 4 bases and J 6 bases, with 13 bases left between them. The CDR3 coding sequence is TGTGCCAGCAGCCCCGGGACTCTCCCTGAAGCTTTCTTT. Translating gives CASSPGTLPEAFF.

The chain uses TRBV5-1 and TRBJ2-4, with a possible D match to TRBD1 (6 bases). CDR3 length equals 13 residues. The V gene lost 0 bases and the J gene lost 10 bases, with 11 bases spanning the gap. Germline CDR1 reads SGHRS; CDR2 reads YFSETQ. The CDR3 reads CASSLEQGSIQYF. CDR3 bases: TGCGCCAGCAGCTTGGAACAGGGTAGTATTCAGTACTTC.

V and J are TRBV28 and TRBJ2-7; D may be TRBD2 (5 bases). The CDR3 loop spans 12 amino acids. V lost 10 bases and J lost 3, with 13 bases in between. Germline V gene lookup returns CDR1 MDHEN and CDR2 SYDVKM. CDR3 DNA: TGTGCCACCTATACTAGTGACTACGAGCAGTACTTC. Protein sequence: CATYTSDYEQYF.

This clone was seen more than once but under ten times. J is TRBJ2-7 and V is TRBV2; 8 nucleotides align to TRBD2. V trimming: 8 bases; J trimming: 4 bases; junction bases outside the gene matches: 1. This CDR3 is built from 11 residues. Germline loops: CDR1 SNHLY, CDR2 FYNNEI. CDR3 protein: CASGLAYEQYF. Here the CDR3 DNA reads TGTGCCAGCGGACTAGCTTACGAGCAGTACTTC.

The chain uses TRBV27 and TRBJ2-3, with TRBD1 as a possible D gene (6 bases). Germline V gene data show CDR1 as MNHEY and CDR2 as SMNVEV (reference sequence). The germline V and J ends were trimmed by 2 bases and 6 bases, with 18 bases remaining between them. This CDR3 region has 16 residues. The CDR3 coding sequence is TGTGCCAGCAGTTTAGGGCCCAGGGGCGCCGGGGATACGCAGTATTTT. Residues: CASSLGPRGAGDTQYF.

CDR3 DNA sequence: TGCGCCAGCAGCCACGACGCACTCGGAGTACTTTGGGTCCAAGAGCAGTACTTC. Its translation: CASSHDALGVLWVQEQYF. The chain couples TRBV4-3 to TRBJ2-7; D not resolved. The germline V gene encodes CDR1 LGHNA and CDR2 YSLEER. Trimming took 3 bases from V and 7 from J, leaving 28 bases between them. This CDR3 contains 18 residues.

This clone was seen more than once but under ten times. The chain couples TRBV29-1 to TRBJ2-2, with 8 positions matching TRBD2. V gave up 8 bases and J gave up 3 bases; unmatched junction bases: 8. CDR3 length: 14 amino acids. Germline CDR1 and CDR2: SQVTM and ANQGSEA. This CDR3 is CSIATSADTGELFF. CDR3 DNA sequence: TGCAGCATAGCGACTAGCGCGGACACCGGGGAGCTGTTTTTT.

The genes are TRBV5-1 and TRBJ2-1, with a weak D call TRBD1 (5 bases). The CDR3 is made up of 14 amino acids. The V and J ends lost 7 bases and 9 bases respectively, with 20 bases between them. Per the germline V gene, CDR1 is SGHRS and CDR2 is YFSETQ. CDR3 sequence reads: CASLGDSRKSEQFF. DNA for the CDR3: TGCGCCAGCTTAGGGGATTCGCGTAAAAGTGAGCAGTTCTTC. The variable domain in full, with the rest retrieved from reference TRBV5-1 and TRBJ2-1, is KAGVTQTPRYLIKTRGQQVTLSCSPISGHRSVSWYQQTPGQGLQFLFEYFSETQRNKGNFPGRFSGRQFSNSRSEMNVSTLELGDSALYLCASLGDSRKSEQFFGPGTRLTVL.

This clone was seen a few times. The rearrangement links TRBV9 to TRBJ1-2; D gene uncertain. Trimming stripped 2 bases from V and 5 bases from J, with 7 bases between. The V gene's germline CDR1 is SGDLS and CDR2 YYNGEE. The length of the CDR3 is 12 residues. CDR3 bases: TGTGCCAGCAGCGTCCCTGCGTATGGCTACACCTTC. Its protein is CASSVPAYGYTF.

The CDR3 loop is CASSGGTWTPPGFF. CDR3 in DNA: TGTGCCAGCAGCGGAGGGACGTGGACTCCCCCCGGGTTCTTC. This chain joins TRBV9 and TRBJ2-1; D is tentatively TRBD1 or TRBD2 (5 bases each). This CDR3 is 14 amino acids long. Germline-derived CDR1 and CDR2 are SGDLS and YYNGEE. Deletions cut 3 bases from V and 15 bases from J, with 22 bases between. Looking up the rest from reference TRBV9 and TRBJ2-1 gives the full variable domain: DSGVTQTPKHLITATGQRVTLRCSPRSGDLSVYWYQQSLDQGLQFLIQYYNGEERAKGNILERFSAQQFPDLHSELNLSSLELGDSALYFCASSGGTWTPPGFFGPGTRLTVL.

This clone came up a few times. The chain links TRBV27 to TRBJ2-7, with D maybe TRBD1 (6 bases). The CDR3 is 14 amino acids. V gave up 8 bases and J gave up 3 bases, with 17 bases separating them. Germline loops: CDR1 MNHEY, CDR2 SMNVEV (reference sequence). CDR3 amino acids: CASQEGVGYYEQYF. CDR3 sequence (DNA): TGTGCCAGCCAAGAGGGGGTAGGGTACTACGAGCAGTACTTC.

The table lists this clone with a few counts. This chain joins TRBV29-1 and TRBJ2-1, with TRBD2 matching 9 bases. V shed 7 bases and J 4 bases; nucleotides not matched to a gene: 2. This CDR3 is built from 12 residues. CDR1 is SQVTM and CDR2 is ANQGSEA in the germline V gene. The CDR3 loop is CSALAGYNEQFF. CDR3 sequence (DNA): TGCAGCGCGCTAGCGGGGTACAATGAGCAGTTCTTC.

DNA for the CDR3: TGCAGCGTTTCAGGGATGGGGAACACTGAAGCTTTCTTT. It translates to CSVSGMGNTEAFF. V gene TRBV29-1 combines with J gene TRBJ1-1, with D maybe TRBD1 (5 bases). V lost 5 bases, J lost 1 base, and 11 bases lay in between. The length of the CDR3 is 13 residues. CDR1 SQVTM and CDR2 ANQGSEA come from the germline V gene.

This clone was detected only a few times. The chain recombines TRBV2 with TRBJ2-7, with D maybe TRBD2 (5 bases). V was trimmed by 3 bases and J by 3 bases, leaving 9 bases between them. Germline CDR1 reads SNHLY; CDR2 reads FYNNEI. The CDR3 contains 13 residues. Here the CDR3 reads CASSDLTNYEQYF. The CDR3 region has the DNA TGTGCCAGCAGTGATTTGACTAACTACGAGCAGTACTTC.